The rows below give T cell receptor beta chains drawn from one sample of a study of response to subunit inactivated influenza vaccine. TCRdb re-analysed the RT-PCR reads in MiXCR, keeping a single row per CDR3 protein. The sample shows around 160,000 distinct CDR3 sequences, about a tenth of them seen only once. The sequencing used non-naive T cells sorted from PBMCs, collected 45 days after vaccination. The source is a man between 50 and 59 years old who received an inactivated influenza vaccine. CDR3s include the opening cysteine and the closing phenylalanine or tryptophan. D genes are given only for firm matches. Expanded clones are given a class, and other clones once, few, many or no size at all.

>TRBJ2-5|TRBD1|many|TRBV20-1
TGCAGTGCGTACAGGGGTTGGGAGACCCAGTACTTC
CSAYRGWETQYF
>TRBJ2-1|.|.|TRBV20-1
TGCAGTGCTAGAGGCGAAACCTACAATGAGCAGTTCTTC
CSARGETYNEQFF
>TRBJ1-1|.|many|TRBV7-2
TGTGCCAGCAGCACTCGCGGGGTCATGAACACTGAAGCTTTCTTT
CASSTRGVMNTEAFF
>TRBJ1-6|TRBD1|.|TRBV28
TGTGCCAGCAGTGTACTGACAGGGGGCGTTCAAAATTCACCCCTCCACTTT
CASSVLTGGVQNSPLHF
>TRBJ2-1|.|.|TRBV11-2
TGTGCCAGCAGCTCCCGCCCGGGACTCTCCTACAATGAGCAGTTCTTC
CASSSRPGLSYNEQFF
>TRBJ2-7|.|few|TRBV7-8
TGTGCCAGCAGCCAATACTCCTACGAGCAGTACTTC
CASSQYSYEQYF
>TRBJ2-2|TRBD1|.|TRBV6-2/TRBV6-3
TGTGCCAGCATCTCCGCCGGGACAGTGGACACCGGGGAGCTGTTTTTT
CASISAGTVDTGELFF
>TRBJ2-7|TRBD1|.|TRBV27
TGTGCCAGCAGTTTAGGGACAGGGCCTCTCTACGAGCAGTACTTC
CASSLGTGPLYEQYF
>TRBJ2-1|TRBD1|few|TRBV20-1
TGCAGTGCCTCTAGACAGGGAAGGGTGAATGAGCAGTTCTTC
CSASRQGRVNEQFF
>TRBJ2-7|TRBD1|few|TRBV18
TGTGCCAGCTCACCCGGCCAGGGGGCATCCTACAACTACGAGCAGTACTTC
CASSPGQGASYNYEQYF
>TRBJ2-3|.|.|TRBV20-1
TGCAGTGCTAGAGAGCACCGCACAGATACGCAGTATTTT
CSAREHRTDTQYF
>TRBJ2-4|.|.|TRBV7-2
TGTGCCAGCAGCTTATCTCCCGCACTAGCCAAAAACATTCAGTACTTC
CASSLSPALAKNIQYF
>TRBJ2-6|.|.|TRBV7-9
TGTGCCAGCAGCTTAGGGCAGGGTGCCGGGGCCAACGTCCTGACTTTC
CASSLGQGAGANVLTF
>TRBJ2-7|TRBD2|many|TRBV20-1
TGCAGTGCCAAATCTAGCGGGTATTCCTACGAGCAGTACTTC
CSAKSSGYSYEQYF
>TRBJ2-7|.|few|TRBV7-9
TGTGCCAGCAGCTTAGTTGGGGAAGAGCAGTACTTC
CASSLVGEEQYF
>TRBJ1-2|TRBD1|.|TRBV5-6
TGTGCCAGCAGCTCGACAGGGCAGAACTATGGCTACACCTTC
CASSSTGQNYGYTF
>TRBJ1-1|.|many|TRBV5-1
TGCGCCAGCAGCTTGGATGAGGGTCTGAACACTGAAGCTTTCTTT
CASSLDEGLNTEAFF
>TRBJ2-1|TRBD2|.|TRBV7-9
TGTGCCAGCAGCTCGGGGACTAGCAATGAGCAGTTCTTC
CASSSGTSNEQFF
>TRBJ2-7|TRBD1|many|TRBV15
TGTGCCACCAGCAGAGCTCTACAGGGGGCCTACGAGCAGTACTTC
CATSRALQGAYEQYF
>TRBJ1-4|.|many|TRBV4-3
TGCGCCAGCAGCCAAGATTCCGGGTCGAATGAAAAACTGTTTTTT
CASSQDSGSNEKLFF
>TRBJ1-6|.|.|TRBV6-2/TRBV6-3
TGTGCCAGCAGTTACTTCTACGGGGGTTCACCCCTCCACTTT
CASSYFYGGSPLHF
>TRBJ2-2|.|.|TRBV28
TGTGCCAGCACCCTCTCAACCGGGGAGCTGTTTTTT
CASTLSTGELFF
>TRBJ1-3|.|few|TRBV24-1
TGTGCCACCAGTGAACCGTCCTCCGGGGACACCATATATTTT
CATSEPSSGDTIYF
>TRBJ2-7|TRBD1|many|TRBV20-1
TGCAGTGCTAGAGATCTTCGTTCGGGACAGGGGGGAGGGTACGAGCAGTACTTC
CSARDLRSGQGGGYEQYF
>TRBJ2-2|TRBD2|.|TRBV7-2
TGTGCCAGCAGCTTACAGCGGGGTACCGGGGAGCTGTTTTTT
CASSLQRGTGELFF
>TRBJ1-6|.|.|TRBV7-2
TGTGCCAGCAGCTTAATGCCTGGTAGGAATTCACCCCTCCACTTT
CASSLMPGRNSPLHF
>TRBJ2-5|TRBD1|.|TRBV7-9
TGTGCCAGCAGCACCCGGACAGGTATCCAAGAGACCCAGTACTTC
CASSTRTGIQETQYF
>TRBJ1-1|TRBD1|many|TRBV6-1
TGTGCCAGCAGGGACGGGACAGGGTCATATGAAGCTTTCTTT
CASRDGTGSYEAFF
>TRBJ2-6|.|few|TRBV5-1
TGCGCCAGCAACCAGGGGTCTGGGGCCAACGTCCTGACTTTC
CASNQGSGANVLTF
>TRBJ1-2|.|.|TRBV28
TGTGCCAGCAGTCCAAGTTGGGTCAGGGTTGGTTTGGCGACCCTCTATGGCTACACCTTC
CASSPSWVRVGLATLYGYTF
>TRBJ2-1|.|many|TRBV28
TGTGCCAGCAGTTTAATGGGCGGGTCCTACAATGAGCAGTTCTTC
CASSLMGGSYNEQFF
>TRBJ2-7|.|.|TRBV2
TGTGCCAGCAGCGACACCGGGACCCCGAGGTATTACGAGCAGTACTTC
CASSDTGTPRYYEQYF
>TRBJ2-2|.|.|TRBV12-3/TRBV12-4
TGTGCCAGCAGACCCGAAACCGGGGAGCTGTTTTTT
CASRPETGELFF
>TRBJ1-5|.|many|TRBV20-1
TGCAGTGCTAGGGGACGGACCAATCAGCCCCAGCATTTT
CSARGRTNQPQHF
>TRBJ2-2|.|few|TRBV10-1
TGCGCCAGCAGCGCGGGCACCGGGGAGCTGTTTTTT
CASSAGTGELFF
>TRBJ2-3|.|.|TRBV6-2/TRBV6-3
TGTGCCAGCACTCGAGGTAGAGGGGAAAGCACAGATACGCAGTATTTT
CASTRGRGESTDTQYF
>TRBJ1-1|.|.|TRBV6-2/TRBV6-3
TGTGCCAGCAGTCCAACTTACACTGAAGCTTTCTTT
CASSPTYTEAFF
>TRBJ2-2|.|many|TRBV5-1
TGCGCCAGCAGCTTGGGGACAACTAGCAACACCGGGGAGCTGTTTTTT
CASSLGTTSNTGELFF
>TRBJ2-5|TRBD2|many|TRBV4-1
TGCGCCAGCAGCCCTAGCGGGCCAACGGCGGAGACCCAGTACTTC
CASSPSGPTAETQYF
>TRBJ2-2|TRBD2|few|TRBV6-1
TGTGCCAGCAGTGGGCGGGGGACCGGGGAGCTGTTTTTT
CASSGRGTGELFF
>TRBJ2-1|.|many|TRBV20-1
TGCAGTGCGTCTTCATCATACAATGAGCAGTTCTTC
CSASSSYNEQFF
>TRBJ1-2|TRBD1|few|TRBV27
TGTGCCAGCGCCTCTAGCCCCCGACAGGGGGCGGGTGGCTACACCTTC
CASASSPRQGAGGYTF
>TRBJ1-2|TRBD1|few|TRBV5-8
TGTGCCAGCAGCTTGGGCCGTCGGGGGGACAGGGTTGGCTACACCTTC
CASSLGRRGDRVGYTF